Below are 18 T cell receptor beta chains sequenced from a single sample in a study of regulatory T cells in long-lasting Graves disease. The time point here: persistent/refractory GD, antithyroid drugs over 5 years with positive TRAb. The authors made the TCR library using RNA they extracted from PBMCs. With iRepertoire HTBI primers and Arm-PCR of CDR3 regions, TCR beta libraries were built. TCRdb independently ran MiXCR on the multiplex PCR reads; one entry per CDR3 protein. The data show about 470,000 distinct CDR3 sequences, less than 25% seen once. The input for sequencing was peripheral blood mononuclear cells (PBMCs), taken when the disease was refractory, from a patient treated with antithyroid drugs. Every receptor here comes from a female donor with Graves disease.

J is TRBJ2-1 and V is TRBV20-1; D uncertain. The CDR3 length is 12 residues. Germline V gene data show CDR1 as DFQATT and CDR2 as SNEGSKA (reference sequence). Trimming pared 3 bases from V and 8 bases from J, leaving 11 bases between. The CDR3 bases are TGCAGTGCTAGTGGGGAAACAGATGAGCAGTTCTTC. This translates into CSASGETDEQFF.

CDR3 DNA: TGTGCCAGCCACCGGACAGGGGTAAGCGAGCAGTACTTC. It translates to CASHRTGVSEQYF. V and J are TRBV6-1 and TRBJ2-7, with 9 bases aligning to TRBD1. This CDR3 is 13 amino acids long. The J segment lost 6 bases and the V segment lost 8 bases, leaving 8 bases of the junction unmatched. Per germline, CDR1 MNHNS and CDR2 SASEGT.

This clonotype was observed a handful of times. The CDR3 DNA sequence: TGCAGCGTTAATTCTGGGGGGTCCAACTATGGCTACACCTTC. The encoded protein is CSVNSGGSNYGYTF. This chain links TRBV29-1 with TRBJ1-2, with a tentative D call TRBD1 (5 bases). The CDR3 has 14 residues. V lost 5 bases and J lost 2, with 15 bases in between. Germline CDR1 is SQVTM and CDR2 is ANQGSEA.

The V call is TRBV9, the J call TRBJ2-2; D not resolved. With 4 bases removed from V and 1 base from J, the gap between germline ends came to 14 bases. The CDR3 sequence is 16 residues long. From germline, CDR1 is SGDLS and CDR2 YYNGEE. Here the CDR3 DNA reads TGTGCCAGCAGCATATCATCAGTGAAGAACACCGGGGAGCTGTTTTTT. Amino acids: CASSISSVKNTGELFF.

The rearrangement links TRBV18 to TRBJ1-1; 7 positions match TRBD1. J gave up 8 bases and V 3 bases, and 9 bases lay outside the gene matches. Germline CDR1 KGHSH, CDR2 LQKENI. The CDR3 is 14 amino acids. CDR3 protein: CASSPTGLLEEAFF. Here the CDR3 DNA reads TGTGCCAGCTCACCGACAGGGCTCCTAGAGGAAGCTTTCTTT.

V and J are TRBV4-1 and TRBJ1-2; 7 nucleotides align to TRBD1. The CDR3 has 15 amino acids. The V gene end was trimmed by 4 bases and the J gene end by 4 bases; junction bases not matched to a gene: 9. The germline CDR1 and CDR2 sequences are MGHRA and YSYEKL. CDR3 sequence (DNA): TGCGCCAGCAGCCGCCAGGGGGTAGCTTTCTATGGCTACACCTTC. It yields the protein CASSRQGVAFYGYTF.

In this sample, this clonotype turned up a few times. This rearrangement joins TRBV7-9 to TRBJ2-7; D gene ambiguous. Trimming took off 5 bases at V and 0 bases at J, with 14 bases between the two ends. CDR1 and CDR2 from the germline V gene are SEHNR and FQNEAQ (reference sequence). The CDR3 is made up of 15 amino acids. CDR3 loop: CASSPRVLSSYEQYF. CDR3 sequence (DNA): TGTGCCAGCAGCCCCCGGGTCTTGAGCTCCTACGAGCAGTACTTC.

This clonotype was detected many times. This chain connects TRBV11-2 to TRBJ2-7, with 11 bases that match TRBD2. From germline, CDR1 is SGHAT and CDR2 FQNNGV. The V gene end was trimmed by 5 bases and the J gene end by 2 bases; junction bases not matched to a gene: 20. The CDR3 consists of 20 residues. The CDR3 bases are TGTGCCAGCAGCCGGACAGGGTTAATCCGCGGGACTAGCGGAACCTACGAGCAGTACTTC. Translating gives CASSRTGLIRGTSGTYEQYF.

The rearrangement uses TRBV7-9 and TRBJ2-4; no clear D gene. The length of the CDR3 is 15 residues. Between the trimmed V and J ends, which lost 1 base and 5 bases, there was a span of 12 bases. Germline CDR1 SEHNR, CDR2 FQNEAQ (reference sequence). CDR3 bases: TGTGCCAGCAGCTTAGATGGAGATCTTGAAAACATTCAGTACTTC. This sequence encodes CASSLDGDLENIQYF.

There are a few counts of this clonotype. The rearrangement uses TRBV4-2 and TRBJ2-7, with 10 bases matching TRBD2. V shed 0 bases and J 6 bases; nucleotides not matched to a gene: 11. This CDR3 contains 17 residues. Germline V gives CDR1 LGHNA, CDR2 YNFKEQ. CDR3 amino acids: CASSQEHSGRASPEQYF. As DNA, the CDR3 is TGTGCCAGCAGCCAAGAACACAGCGGGAGGGCATCCCCCGAGCAGTACTTC.

This clonotype was counted only a few times. The V call is TRBV19, the J call TRBJ1-5, with TRBD1 matching over 9 bases. Unmatched junction bases numbered 6, after V lost 10 bases and J lost 2 bases. This CDR3 is built from 14 residues. Germline V gives CDR1 LNHDA, CDR2 SQIVND (reference sequence). The CDR3 loop reads CATKGQGGNQPQHF. Here the CDR3 DNA reads TGTGCCACTAAGGGACAGGGAGGCAATCAGCCCCAGCATTTT.

This chain joins TRBV24-1 and TRBJ1-5; D uncertain. Germline lookup yields CDR1 KGHDR and CDR2 SFDVKD. The CDR3 consists of 14 residues. Trimming took 2 bases from V and 3 from J, leaving 7 bases between them. For the CDR3, the DNA is TGTGCCACCAGTGATTCCCCCATCAATCAGCCCCAGCATTTT. Translated, it gives CATSDSPINQPQHF.

This clonotype was seen many times. CDR3 region: CASKPGGRNEQYF. The CDR3 DNA reads as TGTGCCAGCAAACCGGGAGGTCGGAACGAGCAGTACTTC. This sequence joins TRBV28 and TRBJ2-7; 7 bases are a match to TRBD2. This CDR3 region has 13 residues. The trim removed 7 bases at V and 5 bases at J, leaving 8 bases unmatched. Per the germline V gene, CDR1 is MDHEN and CDR2 is SYDVKM.

This clonotype was seen only a few times. The V call is TRBV20-1, the J call TRBJ1-1, with D possibly TRBD1 on 5 matching bases. Germline lookup yields CDR1 DFQATT and CDR2 SNEGSKA (reference sequence). Trimming removed 3 bases from V and 4 bases from J, with 12 bases in between. The CDR3 is 13 amino acids. The CDR3 sequence is CSASIPGATEAFF. The CDR3 coding sequence is TGCAGTGCTAGCATCCCCGGGGCCACTGAAGCTTTCTTT.

V is TRBV7-3 and J is TRBJ1-5, with 10 bases identical to TRBD1. The CDR3 extends over 16 amino acids. Per germline, CDR1 SGHTA and CDR2 FQGTGA. J was trimmed by 0 bases and V by 1 base; bases with no gene match: 0. The DNA of the CDR3 is TGTGCCAGCAGCTTAAGGGACAGGGGTAGCAATCAGCCCCAGCATTTT. Translated, it gives CASSLRDRGSNQPQHF.

The chain recombines TRBV30 with TRBJ2-7; TRBD1 agrees at 9 bases. Germline V gene sequence: CDR1 GTSNPN, CDR2 SVGIG (reference sequence). Trimming removed 3 bases from V and 0 bases from J; junction bases left unmatched: 0. The CDR3 covers 13 residues. CDR3 DNA: TGTGCCTGGAGGACAGGGGGCTCCTACGAGCAGTACTTC. Translation gives CAWRTGGSYEQYF.

This clonotype was recorded at least ten times. V usage is TRBV6-5 and J usage is TRBJ1-1; D is unresolved. The V gene lost 2 bases and the J gene lost 4 bases, with 11 bases spanning the gap. The CDR3 sequence is 14 residues long. The germline V gene encodes CDR1 MNHEY and CDR2 SVGAGI. CDR3 coding DNA: TGTGCCAGCAGTTACCCCGCGGCGTCCACTGAAGCTTTCTTT. Its protein product is CASSYPAASTEAFF.

This clonotype has just one count. This chain connects TRBV7-2 to TRBJ1-6; D gene uncertain. The CDR3 is 14 residues long. The V end lost 2 bases, the J end lost 10 bases, and 12 bases lay between the germline ends. The germline CDR1 and CDR2 sequences are SGHTA and FQGNSA. This chain's CDR3 is CASSLLLGKSPLHF. The CDR3 bases are TGTGCCAGCAGCTTACTCTTGGGAAAATCACCCCTCCACTTT.